This T cell receptor (beta chain) comes out of a study of T cells after yellow fever vaccination (dated by TCRdb to the late 2010s). Background on the whole study: The SMART-Seq v4 Ultra Low Input RNA kit was used to prepare libraries from fractions with low cell numbers. To follow T-cell clones before and after primary and booster YFV17D yellow fever vaccination, bulk TCR alpha and beta repertoires were sequenced over time. Two healthy male donors made up the cohort, one aged 18 to 29 years and the other aged 30 to 40 years. Blood samples were taken at several timepoints before and after primary and secondary immunization, and bulk PBMC replicates and cell subsets were isolated.

From cysteine to phenylalanine, the CDR3 is 15 amino acids long. CDR3 DNA is the only sequence kept; it has 45 bases, read in frame from the first base. CDR1 and CDR2, per the germline V gene, are ENHRY and SYGVKD. The trim is 7 bases for V and 0 bases for J, with a gap of 13 bases between the germline ends. As to this clonotype: Its binding antigen is unknown. There are no base qualities to consult, and no much larger clone falls within one base.

The intended sense of this specimen's treatment or condition label: live attenuated yellow fever vaccine strain. PBMCs were isolated from peripheral blood using a standard Ficoll-Paque protocol. Dynabeads CD4 and CD8 positive selection kits were used to isolate the CD4 and CD8 T-cell fractions. TriZol was used to extract RNA from bulk PBMCs, from CD4 and CD8 fractions, and from dextramer-positive and dextramer-negative fractions. Sequencing used an Illumina NovaSeq 6000. Synthesis of TCR cDNA relied on 5'RACE template switching, a step that introduced a universal primer site along with unique molecular identifiers. Priming of cDNA synthesis was performed from both the TCR alpha and TCR beta constant segments. Library amplification involved two PCR steps, and the second step added sample barcodes and sequencing adapters. Sequencing of libraries was performed on Illumina HiSeq 2500 (2x100 bp) or NovaSeq (2x150 bp). From the authors' description of their analysis: MIGEC was used to demultiplex reads and collapse the reads into UMI consensus sequences, and MiXCR was used for V(D)J alignment. Vaccine-responding clonotypes were identified with edgeR using replicate PBMC samples, with FDR below 0.01 and a log2 fold change above 5 up to day 15 being required. CD4 or CD8 identity was assigned to each bulk clonotype according to whether the clonotype was present at higher abundance in the sequenced CD4 repertoire or the sequenced CD8 repertoire. Clones were called with MiXCR by TCRdb after fastp trimmed the public reads at Q25, and only in-frame beta chains were retained. Duplicate CDR3 protein sequences are folded into a single record with the most common DNA and genes. The authors' filters were not applied to this entry. A total of some 99,000 distinct CDR3 sequences appear in this sample, roughly 5.8% of them only once. The ten most abundant clones make up about two fifths of the sample.

Here is what the overall study found, with its caveats: A small share of clonotypes was detected in both CD4 and CD8 compartments, with the overlap likely arising from convergent recombination. The secondary T-cell response was found to be weaker but faster than the primary response, with a peak reached on day 5 rather than on day 15. Because abundant contaminating clonotypes from the bulk population could be contained in FACS-sorted repertoires, computational filtering was required. Because only two donors were included in the study, the extent to which the findings can be generalized is limited. After the booster, most of the clones that had expanded following primary vaccination were detected again (around 95% of CD4 and around 90% of CD8), which suggests that memory was broadly maintained.

The source is a man between 18 and 35 years old who received the YFV17D yellow fever vaccine. This material consisted of CD8+ T cells sorted from PBMCs, taken 10 days after the yellow fever booster vaccination. Rearrangement joined TRBV10-3 to TRBJ2-1, with the D assignment possibly TRBD1 or TRBD2, given 5 matching bases for each. The CDR3 here reads CAIKGTESSYNEQFF. The sequenced DNA is TGTGCCATCAAGGGGACGGAGAGCTCCTACAATGAGCAGTTCTTC.